These T cell receptor beta chains were read from a single sample in a study of T cell clones after liver transplantation. The protocol was immunoSEQ multiplex PCR, while the TCRdb copy is restricted to in-frame clones and leaves out a portion. The table records 45,000 to 55,000 clones, 84% of them present only once. The source material was CD4+ T cells from blood, sampled before liver transplant. The source is a human donor who received a liver transplant. Each CDR3 is given with its conserved first and last residue. The order of the fields is clone size, V gene, D gene, J gene, CDR3 DNA, CDR3 protein. The D gene is left open where the match is weak. Rows may omit the clone size; those that give it use once, few, many or a size class.

-	TRBV2	TRBD1	TRBJ2-2	TGTGCCAGCAGTAATCCGACAGGGGTCGGGGAGCTGTTTTTT	CASSNPTGVGELFF
-	TRBV27	TRBD1	TRBJ2-3	TGTGCCAGCAGTATAGGGGACAGGCGCACAGATACGCAGTATTTT	CASSIGDRRTDTQYF
-	TRBV28	-	TRBJ1-2	TGTGCCAGCAGTTTTTTGACAAGAAGACACAATGGCTACACCTTC	CASSFLTRRHNGYTF
once	TRBV4-2	-	TRBJ2-2	TGTGCCAGCAGCCCCTGGGGAGCGAAGGACACCGGGGAGCTGTTTTTT	CASSPWGAKDTGELFF
-	TRBV5-4	-	TRBJ1-6	TGTGCCAGCAGCTTGGACAGGGAGCACTCACCCCTCCACTTT	CASSLDREHSPLHF
few	TRBV11-2	-	TRBJ2-5	TGTGCCAGCAGCTTCGTGGGGGAAGAGACCCAGTACTTC	CASSFVGEETQYF
-	TRBV5-1	TRBD1	TRBJ2-1	TGCGCCAGCAGCCGACAGGGGAATGAGCAGTTCTTC	CASSRQGNEQFF
-	TRBV27	-	TRBJ2-1	TGTGCCAGCAGTTTATCGGGACCTTACAATGAGCAGTTCTTC	CASSLSGPYNEQFF
once	TRBV30	-	TRBJ1-2	TGTGCCTGGAGCGGGGGAGGGGACTATGGCTACACCTTC	CAWSGGGDYGYTF
-	TRBV5-1	-	TRBJ1-1	TGCGCCAGCATGAGTGGTTTCGGGGTGAACACTGAAGCTTTCTTT	CASMSGFGVNTEAFF
-	TRBV6-6	-	TRBJ2-1	TGTGCCAGCAGCAATGGACAGCCCTCGGGGGAGCAGTTCTTC	CASSNGQPSGEQFF
-	TRBV6-5	-	TRBJ2-7	TGTGCCAGCAGTCCTCGGCGACACTACGAGCAGTACTTC	CASSPRRHYEQYF
-	TRBV5-1	-	TRBJ2-7	TGCGCCAGCAGCCCGGACCTCTACGAGCAGTACTTC	CASSPDLYEQYF
-	TRBV7-9	TRBD1	TRBJ1-1	TGTGCCAGCAGCGGCCCAGGGGGCGCGCTTAACACTGAAGCTTTCTTT	CASSGPGGALNTEAFF
few	TRBV4-3	-	TRBJ2-1	TGCGCCAGCAGCCAAGCTAATCTTCTCTACAATGAGCAGTTCTTC	CASSQANLLYNEQFF
-	TRBV10-3	-	TRBJ2-3	TGTGCCATCAGTGAGGGGCACCTCACAGATACGCAGTATTTT	CAISEGHLTDTQYF
-	TRBV7-9	-	TRBJ2-7	TGTGCCAGCAGCTTAGCAGGGGCTGGGGAGCAGTACTTC	CASSLAGAGEQYF
-	TRBV6-1	-	TRBJ1-2	TGTGCCAGCATATCTGTAGGGGATGGCTACACCTTC	CASISVGDGYTF
-	TRBV19	-	TRBJ1-1	TGTGCCAGTAGTCCGCCAGAAGTAGGGACTGAAGCTTTCTTT	CASSPPEVGTEAFF